The clone carrying this T cell receptor beta chain has ten or more counts. Using its own MiXCR run on the RACE reads, TCRdb lists one record per CDR3 protein. Of 330,000 or so distinct CDR3 sequences listed, just under 6.5% are singletons. This record belongs to a study of human T cells and chemical hapten exposure. Time point indicated: patch test 2, 6 weeks after DPC sensitization. Regarding treatment: therapeutic diphenylcyclopropenone sensitization with weekly scalp DPC. The CDR3 covers 15 residues. J lost 10 bases, V lost 1 base, and 6 bases had no gene match. The V gene is TRBV12-3 or TRBV12-4, the J gene TRBJ1-4, with 10 bases lining up with TRBD1. The sample consisted of whole blood, taken in connection with sensitization to the hapten diphenylcyclopropenone (DPC). This TCR was recovered from a woman younger than 35 with alopecia areata. Some clones in this sample may be carry-over from other donors' samples. The CDR3 bases are TGTGCCAGCAGTTTAGAAGGGACAGGGGTCCCAAAACTGTTTTTT. Translated: CASSLEGTGVPKLFF.